This TCR beta chain is drawn from a study of shared clonotypes between healthy human individuals. Regarding the study as a whole: Donors were few, which limited the genetic and exposure-history diversity represented. It was observed that approximately 5% of naive CD4 clonotypes were shared across several donors.

CDR1 and CDR2 (germline): SGHTA, FQGNSA. CDR3 length: 15 residues. The ends were cut back, 2 bases at V and 4 bases at J, with 11 bases in the middle. Running of the assay took place at deep level. Repertoires were generated with immunoSEQ multiplex PCR, while TCRdb's copy carries only in-frame clones and drops some. There are more than 2,000,000 clones in the sample; more than 80% occur only once, and 0.11% to 0.15% lies in the top ten. Turning to this clone: Its antigen is unknown.

All the donors were Caucasian adults who lived in Nashville, Tennessee. The sample was naive CD4+ T cells sorted from blood. Regarding subset: CD45RA+ positively selected. The chain carries TRBV7-2 and TRBJ2-2, with a weak D call TRBD1 (5 bases). This receptor was taken from a man aged 18 to 35 in good health. CDR3 loop: CASSLIRVGTGELFF. CDR3 nucleotides: TGTGCCAGCAGCTTAATCAGGGTGGGCACCGGGGAGCTGTTTTTT.